What follows are 9 T cell receptor beta chains derived from one specimen sequenced in a study of blood T cell repertoires in COVID-19. The table came from immunoSEQ multiplex PCR; TCRdb's copy has only in-frame clones and leaves some out. The repertoire consists of about 28,000 clones, with 87% occurring once and the leading ten covering 5.4%. Sequencing was carried out using peripheral blood. Receptors were obtained from a man aged 60 to 75 with active COVID-19.

This sequence joins TRBV5-1 and TRBJ1-2; D may be TRBD1 (5 bases). With 4 bases removed from V and 4 bases from J, the gap between germline ends came to 8 bases. The CDR3 length is 12 residues. Germline V CDR1 and CDR2: SGHRS, YFSETQ. The CDR3 nucleotides are TGCGCCAGCAGCGCGGGGACCTATGGCTACACCTTC. Translation gives CASSAGTYGYTF.

This CDR3 reads CASSSQAGTNEKLFF. The CDR3 DNA reads TGTGCCAGCAGCTCTCAGGCGGGGACTAATGAAAAACTGTTTTTT. The chain uses TRBV7-9 and TRBJ1-4; D not certain. Germline V CDR1 and CDR2: SEHNR, FQNEAQ (reference sequence). This CDR3 spans 15 amino acids. The V gene lost 4 bases and the J gene lost 2 bases, with 11 bases spanning the gap.

The CDR3: CAWMDKINQPQHF. The CDR3 region has the DNA TGTGCCTGGATGGACAAGATCAATCAGCCCCAGCATTTT. The chain has TRBV30 and TRBJ1-5, with D possibly TRBD1 on 5 matching bases. The CDR3 loop spans 13 amino acids. V was trimmed by 4 bases and J by 3 bases, leaving 10 bases between them. Germline CDR1 reads GTSNPN; CDR2 reads SVGIG (reference sequence).

This chain connects TRBV30 to TRBJ2-7; 8 positions match TRBD2. The germline V gene has CDR1 GTSNPN and CDR2 SVGIG (reference sequence). The CDR3 is 13 residues long. Trimming took 3 bases from V and 3 from J; bases not matched to a gene: 4. The CDR3 nucleotides read TGTGCCTGGAGGCGGGGGGCGAACTACGAGCAGTACTTC. Its protein product is CAWRRGANYEQYF.

V gene TRBV7-2 combines with J gene TRBJ1-4; D possibly corresponds to TRBD1 (5 bases). The CDR3 runs 14 residues. The germline V and J ends were trimmed by 8 bases and 7 bases, with 17 bases remaining between them. Germline V gives CDR1 SGHTA, CDR2 FQGNSA. This CDR3 reads CASGPGLVGEKLFF. Written as DNA, the CDR3 is TGTGCCAGCGGCCCGGGACTGGTTGGTGAAAAACTGTTTTTT.

This clone was picked up one time. The J gene is TRBJ2-2, the V gene TRBV3-1 (or the pseudogene TRBV3-2), with D possibly TRBD2 on 5 matching bases. The germline gives CDR1 LGHDT, CDR2 YNNKEL (reference sequence). This CDR3 has 12 amino acids. Trimming cost V 6 bases and J 7 bases, with 9 bases left between them. The CDR3 protein is CASSVSGGELFF. CDR3 nucleotide sequence: TGTGCCAGCAGTGTCAGCGGCGGGGAGCTGTTTTTT.

The genes are TRBV2 and TRBJ1-5; TRBD1 aligns across 10 bases. CDR3 length equals 16 residues. The trim removed 6 bases at V and 2 bases at J, leaving 7 bases unmatched. CDR1 and CDR2 from the germline V gene are SNHLY and FYNNEI. CDR3 in amino acids: CASSPTGGAGNQPQHF. The CDR3 coding sequence is TGTGCCAGCAGCCCGACAGGGGGCGCGGGCAATCAGCCCCAGCATTTT.

The chain combines TRBV5-1 with TRBJ1-2, with 7 bases aligning to TRBD1. Germline assignment: CDR1 SGHRS and CDR2 YFSETQ. The trim removed 3 bases at V and 3 bases at J, leaving 2 bases unmatched. The CDR3 covers 13 residues. CDR3 nucleotides: TGCGCCAGCAGCTGGGACAGCTACTATGGCTACACCTTC. Its protein product is CASSWDSYYGYTF. The variable domain in full, with the rest retrieved from reference TRBV5-1 and TRBJ1-2, is KAGVTQTPRYLIKTRGQQVTLSCSPISGHRSVSWYQQTPGQGLQFLFEYFSETQRNKGNFPGRFSGRQFSNSRSEMNVSTLELGDSALYLCASSWDSYYGYTFGSGTRLTVV.

This clone occurred once. This chain joins TRBV5-4 and TRBJ2-3; D ambiguous. Deletions cut 3 bases from V and 7 bases from J, with 6 bases between. The V gene's germline CDR1 is SGHNT and CDR2 YYREEE (reference sequence). The CDR3 covers 11 residues. CDR3 in DNA: TGTGCCAGCAGCTCAACTCATACGCAGTATTTT. It specifies CASSSTHTQYF.